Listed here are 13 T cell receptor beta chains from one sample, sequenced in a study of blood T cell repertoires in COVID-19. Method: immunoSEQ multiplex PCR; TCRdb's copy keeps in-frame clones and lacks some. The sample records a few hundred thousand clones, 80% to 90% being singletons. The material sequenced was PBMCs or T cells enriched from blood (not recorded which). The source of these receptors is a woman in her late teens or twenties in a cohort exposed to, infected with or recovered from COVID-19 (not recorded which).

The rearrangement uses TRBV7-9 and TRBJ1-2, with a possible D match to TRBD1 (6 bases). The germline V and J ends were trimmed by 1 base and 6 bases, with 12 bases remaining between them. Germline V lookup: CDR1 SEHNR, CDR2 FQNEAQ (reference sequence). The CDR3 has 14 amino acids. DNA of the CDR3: TGTGCCAGCAGCTTAGTTGGGGGCGCCCATGGCTACACCTTC. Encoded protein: CASSLVGGAHGYTF.

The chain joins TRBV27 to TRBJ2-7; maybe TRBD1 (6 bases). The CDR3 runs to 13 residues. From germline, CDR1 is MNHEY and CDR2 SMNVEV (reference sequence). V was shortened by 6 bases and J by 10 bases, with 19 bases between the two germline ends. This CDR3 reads CASRGQGPHPQYF. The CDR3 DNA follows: TGTGCCAGCAGAGGGCAGGGGCCGCACCCTCAGTACTTC.

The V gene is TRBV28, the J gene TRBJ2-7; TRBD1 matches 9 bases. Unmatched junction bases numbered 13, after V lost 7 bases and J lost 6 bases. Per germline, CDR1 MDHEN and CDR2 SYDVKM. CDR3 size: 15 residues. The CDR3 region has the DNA TGTGCCAGCATCCCTTCAGGACAGGGGAACGGCGAGCAGTACTTC. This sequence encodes CASIPSGQGNGEQYF. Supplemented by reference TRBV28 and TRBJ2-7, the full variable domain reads DVKVTQSSRYLVKRTGEKVFLECVQDMDHENMFWYRQDPGLGLRLIYFSYDVKMKEKGDIPEGYSVSREKKERFSLILESASTNQTSMYLCASIPSGQGNGEQYFGPGTRLTVT.

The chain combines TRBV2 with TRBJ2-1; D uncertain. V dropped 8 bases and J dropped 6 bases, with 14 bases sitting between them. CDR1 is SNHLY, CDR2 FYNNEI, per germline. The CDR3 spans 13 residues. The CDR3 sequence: CASGSYYSNEQFF. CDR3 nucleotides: TGTGCCAGCGGATCCTACTATAGCAATGAGCAGTTCTTC.

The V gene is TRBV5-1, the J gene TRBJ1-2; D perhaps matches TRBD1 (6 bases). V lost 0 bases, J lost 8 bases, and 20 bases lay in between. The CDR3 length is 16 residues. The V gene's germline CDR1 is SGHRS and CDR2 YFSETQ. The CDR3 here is CASSLDWDGGRNGYTF. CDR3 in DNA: TGCGCCAGCAGCTTGGATTGGGACGGGGGGCGAAACGGCTACACCTTC. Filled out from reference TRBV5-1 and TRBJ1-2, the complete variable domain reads KAGVTQTPRYLIKTRGQQVTLSCSPISGHRSVSWYQQTPGQGLQFLFEYFSETQRNKGNFPGRFSGRQFSNSRSEMNVSTLELGDSALYLCASSLDWDGGRNGYTFGSGTRLTVV.

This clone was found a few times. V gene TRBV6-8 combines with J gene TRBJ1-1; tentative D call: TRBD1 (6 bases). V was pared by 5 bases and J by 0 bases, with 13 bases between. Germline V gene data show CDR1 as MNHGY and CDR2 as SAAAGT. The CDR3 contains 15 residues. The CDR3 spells CASSPAAGVNTEAFF. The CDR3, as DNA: TGTGCCAGCAGTCCCGCTGCAGGGGTGAACACTGAAGCTTTCTTT.

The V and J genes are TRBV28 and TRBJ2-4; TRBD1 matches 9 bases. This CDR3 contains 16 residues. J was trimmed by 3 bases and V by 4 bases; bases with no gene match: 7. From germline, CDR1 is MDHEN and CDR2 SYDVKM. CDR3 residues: CASSSYRGLGKNIQYF. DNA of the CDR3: TGTGCCAGCAGTTCCTACAGGGGGCTGGGCAAAAACATTCAGTACTTC.

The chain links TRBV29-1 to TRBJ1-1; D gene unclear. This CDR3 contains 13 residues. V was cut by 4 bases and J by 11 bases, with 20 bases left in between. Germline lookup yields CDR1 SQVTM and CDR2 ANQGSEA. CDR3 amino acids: CSVVQPLMSYAFF. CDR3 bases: TGCAGCGTTGTACAGCCTCTGATGTCGTATGCTTTCTTT.

The CDR3 reads CASSDLAGGVDTQYF. CDR3 in DNA: TGTGCCAGCAGTGACCTAGCGGGGGGTGTAGATACGCAGTATTTT. The chain joins TRBV2 to TRBJ2-3; TRBD2 matches at 11 bases. The CDR3 runs to 15 residues. Per the germline V gene, CDR1 is SNHLY and CDR2 is FYNNEI. V gave up 3 bases and J gave up 5 bases; unmatched junction bases: 4.

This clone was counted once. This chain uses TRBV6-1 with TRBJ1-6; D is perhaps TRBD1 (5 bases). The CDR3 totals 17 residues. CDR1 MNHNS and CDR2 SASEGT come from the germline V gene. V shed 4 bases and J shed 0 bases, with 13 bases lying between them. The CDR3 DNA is TGTGCCAGCAGTGCCACTCCGGGGGGCTCCTATAATTCACCCCTCCACTTT. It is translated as CASSATPGGSYNSPLHF.

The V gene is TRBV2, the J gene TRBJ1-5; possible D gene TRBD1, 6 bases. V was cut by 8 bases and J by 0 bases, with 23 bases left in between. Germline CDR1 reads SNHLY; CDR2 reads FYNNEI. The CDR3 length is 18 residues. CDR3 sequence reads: CASSLSSGQINSNQPQHF. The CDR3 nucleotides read TGTGCCAGCTCGTTGTCGTCGGGACAAATTAATAGCAATCAGCCCCAGCATTTT.

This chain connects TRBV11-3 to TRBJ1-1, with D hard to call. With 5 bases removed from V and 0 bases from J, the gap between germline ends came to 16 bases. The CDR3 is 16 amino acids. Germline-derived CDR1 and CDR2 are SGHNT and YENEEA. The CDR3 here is CASSLAEREMNTEAFF. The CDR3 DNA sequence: TGTGCCAGCAGCCTAGCCGAGAGGGAGATGAACACTGAAGCTTTCTTT.

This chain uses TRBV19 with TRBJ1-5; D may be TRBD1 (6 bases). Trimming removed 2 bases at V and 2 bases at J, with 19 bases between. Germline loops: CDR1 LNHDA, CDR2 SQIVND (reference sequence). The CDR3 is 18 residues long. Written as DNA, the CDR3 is TGTGCCAGTAGTATAACAGGAACCACAGGGTACGGCAATCAGCCCCAGCATTTT. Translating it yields CASSITGTTGYGNQPQHF.